Sequencing of this T cell receptor beta chain was carried out in a study of blood T cell repertoires in COVID-19. Whole-study context: COVID-19 samples, acute and convalescent, were from the United States, Italy and Spain. Sources were T cells, B-cell-depleted T cells, or PBMCs; the material itself was cDNA or gDNA.

CDR1 and CDR2 (germline): PRHDT, FYEKMQ (reference sequence). The CDR3 totals 15 residues. V lost 6 bases and J 0 bases, leaving 11 bases between the germline ends. The method was immunoSEQ multiplex PCR; TCRdb's version includes in-frame clones alone and lacks a portion of them. The sample comprises about 260,000 clones, about nine tenths of which are singletons, and 11% rests with the top ten. The receptor was derived from a woman in her thirties with COVID-19, enrolled during active disease. The sample consisted of peripheral blood. The chain uses TRBV13 and TRBJ2-2; the D gene is possibly TRBD1 (6 bases). In DNA form, the CDR3 reads TGTGCCAGCAGGCCTAGGGGGTCGAACACCGGGGAGCTGTTTTTT. Translation: CASRPRGSNTGELFF.